This T cell receptor (beta chain) was sequenced during a study of regulatory T cells in long-lasting Graves disease (dated by TCRdb to the early 2020s). Study-level background: Antithyroid drugs had been taken for less than 3 months by newly diagnosed Graves' disease patients. A total of roughly 33 samples underwent TCR sequencing: roughly 13 from persistent and about 20 from newly diagnosed Graves' disease patients. The study was registered as a clinical trial and conducted in China. Patients with persistent Graves' disease were compared with patients with newly diagnosed Graves' disease using TCR sequencing and RNA sequencing of peripheral blood. General study outcomes and caveats: More public clonotypes were shared among persistent patients (under 3,000) than among newly diagnosed patients (966). The authors acknowledged the small sample size as a limitation that may reduce accuracy. Peripheral blood alone was examined, since thyroid tissue, which constituted the primary lesion, could not be accessed. Sequencing and analysis were limited to the TCR beta chain. Compared with newly diagnosed patients, persistent Graves' disease patients had lower TCR Shannon entropy and fewer highly expanded clones, which suggests clonal expansion.

To prepare the library, multiplex PCR was applied. The run used an Illumina HiSeq 4000. iRepertoire HTBI primers and Arm-PCR amplification of CDR3 regions were used to construct TCR beta libraries. PCR products were gel purified before sequencing. Under the source paper's analysis protocol: Gene usage analysis of CDR3 amino acid clonotypes relied on the approximately 62 TRBV and 14 TRBJ segments identified across samples. Filtered high-quality paired reads were merged into contigs using COPE and FqMerger. Contigs were aligned with BLAST to IMGT TRBV, TRBD and TRBJ reference genes, and CDR3 was defined per IMGT. Clonotypes above 0.1% frequency were classified as highly expanded clones. Shannon entropy was used to measure repertoire diversity, and the Gini coefficient was used to measure V-J evenness. A clonotype found in more than one individual was treated as public. The public reads were run again by TCRdb, first through fastp at Q25 and then through MiXCR, and only productive beta chains were kept. Rows merge per CDR3 protein into single entries with the most common DNA and genes. None of the V and J calls come from the authors' own analysis; TCRdb made them. The sample includes 300,000 to 400,000 distinct CDR3 sequences, with 15% to 18% observed a single time. Of the sample, about a fifth falls within the top ten clones.

The time point label corresponds to: newly diagnosed GD, antithyroid drugs for less than 3 months. For both TCR sequencing and RNA sequencing, RNA was extracted from PBMCs using TRIzol. The diagnosis of Graves' disease followed American Thyroid Association guidelines. Patients were recruited from an endocrinology department in Xi'an, China. Each patient gave about 8.1 milliliters of peripheral blood, collected in an EDTA anticoagulant tube. Ficoll Paque Plus density gradient separation was used to isolate PBMCs, and no additional T cell sorting was done. An Agilent 2100 Bioanalyzer and agarose gel were used to check RNA quality, while a NanoDrop 2000 measured RNA concentration. This clonotype was seen at least ten times. What this receptor recognizes is not known. No base quality values were provided; no much bigger clone lies one nucleotide off. The source material was peripheral blood mononuclear cells (PBMCs), sampled at new diagnosis, from a patient treated with antithyroid drugs. The receptor's source is a female donor with Graves disease.

The DNA sequence is as follows: TGCGCCAGCAGCTTGGGGACCTCGGGAGGAGCTTTCTTT. This encodes CASSLGTSGGAFF. Rearrangement joined TRBV5-1 to TRBJ1-1, with the D gene call left open. Counted from cysteine to phenylalanine, this CDR3 has 13 amino acids. The entry retains the CDR3 DNA only, 39 bases that are in frame from base 1. Via the germline V gene, CDR1 is SGHRS and CDR2 YFSETQ. V gives up 0 bases and J gives up 10 bases, and the segment between their germline ends measures 13 bases.